This TCR beta chain was identified during a study of graft-versus-host responses after intestinal transplantation. Study in general: Recipients received multivisceral, liver-intestinal, or isolated intestinal transplants.

The study, taken as a whole, reports: Recipient marrow harbored GvH clones, some of which surfaced first in ileum or blood. High graft-versus-host to host-versus-graft clonal ratios were found in allografts of patients who had graft-donor T cell macrochimerism. HvG clone declines early post-transplant were associated with peak circulating GvH levels.

About this clone itself: Its antigen is not identified.

V was pared by 6 bases and J by 2 bases, with 7 bases of the junction left unmatched. Germline CDR1 is SEHNR and CDR2 is FQNEAQ (reference sequence). The CDR3 is 15 residues long. This table comes from immunoSEQ multiplex PCR, and its TCRdb copy is limited to in-frame clones, with some not included. The sample records 96,000 or so clones, approximately 90% being singletons. The chain combines TRBV7-9 with TRBJ2-7, with 10 nucleotides matching TRBD1. Sequences were derived from unstimulated CD4+ T cells sorted from spleen or lymph node cells, sampled before intestinal transplant. The sequence was obtained from a human donor who received an intestinal transplant. Written as DNA, the CDR3 is TGTGCCAGCAGTCCTGGGACAGGGGAGGCCTACGAGCAGTACTTC. It translates to CASSPGTGEAYEQYF.